The T cell receptor (beta chain) described here comes from a study of cytomegalovirus exposure and HLA in healthy donors. Study-level results: Only CMV serostatus was available as immune exposure information. According to reports, the classifier identified cytomegalovirus status with high specificity and sensitivity. It has been reported that TCR beta sequences accurately predicted the HLA-A and HLA-B alleles of most subjects.

The donors (healthy individuals) were bone marrow donors. In regard to this clone: Antigen: not known.

Researchers ran the PCR with 60 Vbeta and 13 Jbeta primers. Repertoires were generated with immunoSEQ multiplex PCR, while TCRdb's copy carries only in-frame clones and drops some. The repertoire holds roughly 90,000 clones, with about three quarters as singletons. Germline values: CDR1 SGHAT, CDR2 FQNNGV. V shed 5 bases and J shed 0 bases, with 5 bases lying between them. This CDR3 contains 13 residues. This chain connects TRBV11-2 to TRBJ1-5; D remains ambiguous. The clonotype was recovered from a middle-aged woman in good health and CMV-seropositive. The specimen was PBMCs. CDR3 DNA: TGTGCCAGCAGCACAGATAGCAATCAGCCCCAGCATTTT. This translates into CASSTDSNQPQHF.